This TCR beta chain appears in the sequencing data of a study of blood T cell repertoires in COVID-19. Study as a whole: The cDNA or gDNA used as material had been derived from T cells, B-cell-depleted T cells, or PBMCs.

Germline V gene data show CDR1 as SGDLS and CDR2 as YYNGEE. The V end was cut by 4 bases, the J end by 11 bases, with 9 bases between. CDR3 length: 11 residues. Sequencing used immunoSEQ multiplex PCR; TCRdb keeps in-frame clones, though not all of them. Of 240,000 or so clones in the sample, 75% to 90% are singletons; the top ten hold roughly 12%. The sequence was obtained from a woman in her sixties or seventies with active or convalescent COVID-19. The genes are TRBV9 and TRBJ2-2; no firm D call. Sequencing input: peripheral blood. For the CDR3, the DNA is TGTGCCAGCAGCTTTCCAGGAGAGCTGTTTTTT. Translation gives CASSFPGELFF. The variable domain in full, completed from reference TRBV9 and TRBJ2-2, reads DSGVTQTPKHLITATGQRVTLRCSPRSGDLSVYWYQQSLDQGLQFLIQYYNGEERAKGNILERFSAQQFPDLHSELNLSSLELGDSALYFCASSFPGELFFGEGSRLTVL.